The present T cell receptor (beta chain) was sequenced within a study of blood T cell repertoires in COVID-19 (dated by TCRdb to the early 2020s). In the study overall: Collaborator samples came from the United States, Italy and Spain and covered acute and convalescent phases of COVID-19. The samples were drawn from two sources: the first 160 participants of the ongoing ImmuneRACE study, and 950 to 1,500 subjects contributed by 6 global collaborators. Where HLA class I and class II types were available, the types were taken from metadata supplied by the sample provider, not from assay-based typing. The material from the prospective study consisted of cDNA or gDNA derived from T cells, B-cell-depleted T cells, or PBMCs. The repertoires were released in a freely available public database meant as a resource for research on the immune response to SARS-CoV-2. Sample metadata almost always included a de-identified subject ID, COVID-19 status, age in years and sex. Subjects who had been exposed to COVID-19, were actively infected with it, or had recovered from it provided the deeply sampled blood TCRbeta repertoires that made up the dataset. General conclusions and limits of the study: Clinical and demographic metadata were provided uncurated, with the amount varying by source and participant.

This clone was recorded only once. Its antigen is not yet known. No base quality information exists; no much larger clone differs at one position. Trimming takes 5 bases off V and 3 bases off J; junction bases not matched to a gene: 10. The CDR3 runs 15 residues from the cysteine to the phenylalanine. Only the CDR3 DNA is retained, 45 bases long and in frame from the first base. The germline V gene (reference sequence) sets CDR1 to LNHDA and CDR2 to SQIVND. TCRbeta CDR3 regions were amplified from genomic DNA using the immunoSEQ Assay, a bias-controlled multiplex PCR. For the original study's pipeline: The number of nucleated cells in each sample was estimated by amplification of reference gene primers within the assay. To quantify the absolute abundance of each unique TCRbeta CDR3 rearrangement, sequence reads were collapsed and filtered. Productive Simpson clonality was computed per sample as the square root of Simpson's diversity index over productive rearrangements. TCRdb obtained this table from immuneACCESS and retained in-frame rearrangements with V and J assigned. These tables miss some clones; where compared with another copy, unresolved V genes account for less than half of the shortfall, and the remainder is unexplained. D and trimming were read from the DNA, whereas the V and J calls and clone size are those reported in that table. The sample contains hundreds of thousands of clones, about 85% of them found a single time. 9.5% to 15% of the sample comes from the top ten.

Another Seattle source contributed samples from volunteer blood donors who had recovered from COVID-19. Collaborating institutions collected whole blood in K2EDTA tubes following their own protocols. For TCRbeta analysis, collaborators shipped samples as frozen whole blood, isolated PBMCs, or DNA extracted from either of those sample types. The chain was built from TRBV19 and TRBJ2-7, with 7 middle bases fitting TRBD2. This clonotype originated in a woman aged 18-35 years who had recovered from COVID-19. Sequencing was performed on peripheral blood. CDR3 loop: CASSPAGAAYYEQYF. In nucleotides, the sequence is TGTGCCAGTAGTCCCGCGGGAGCCGCCTACTACGAGCAGTACTTC.